The table lists the clone carrying this T cell receptor beta chain with many counts. TCRdb redid the calling of the RT-PCR reads with MiXCR, one entry per CDR3 protein. The table lists hundreds of thousands of distinct CDR3 sequences, approximately 15% of them singletons, with 3.6% in the top ten. V lost 0 bases and J 13 bases, leaving 13 bases between the germline ends. The CDR3 runs 13 residues. Looked up from germline, CDR1 is SGHRS and CDR2 is YFSETQ. The sequenced sample was memory CD4+ T cells from blood. The TCR was taken from a female donor in good health, serving as a healthy control. The gene calls are TRBV5-1 and TRBJ1-4; D is undetermined. In DNA, the CDR3 is TGCGCCAGCAGCTTGGAAGGCCAGGTCGCACTGTTTTTT. Translation: CASSLEGQVALFF.